This T cell receptor (beta chain) was observed in a study of blood T cell repertoires in COVID-19. Germline V CDR1 and CDR2: MNHEY, SVGAGI. The CDR3 has 16 amino acids. V lost 3 bases and J 0 bases, leaving 12 bases between the germline ends. Repertoires were generated with immunoSEQ multiplex PCR, while TCRdb's copy carries only in-frame clones and drops some. The table records some 96,000 clones, around 88% of them present only once. The chain uses TRBV6-5 and TRBJ1-3; D is undetermined. Material for sequencing was peripheral blood. The TCR comes from a human donor in a cohort sampled during active COVID-19. CDR3 DNA sequence: TGTGCCAGCAGTTATAGGCGGGGAAGCTCTGGAAACACCATATATTTT. This codes for CASSYRRGSSGNTIYF.